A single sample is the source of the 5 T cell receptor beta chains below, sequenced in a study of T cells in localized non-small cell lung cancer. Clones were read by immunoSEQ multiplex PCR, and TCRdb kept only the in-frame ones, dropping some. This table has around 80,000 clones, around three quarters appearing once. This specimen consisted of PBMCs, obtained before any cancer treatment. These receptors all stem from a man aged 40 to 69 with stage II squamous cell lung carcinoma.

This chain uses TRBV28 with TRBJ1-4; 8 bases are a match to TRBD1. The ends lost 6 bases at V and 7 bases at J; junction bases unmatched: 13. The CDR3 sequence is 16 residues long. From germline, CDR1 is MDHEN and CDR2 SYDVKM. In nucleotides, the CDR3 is TGTGCCAGCAGCCCGCTGTCGAGACAGGGGACTGAAAAACTGTTTTTT. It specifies CASSPLSRQGTEKLFF.

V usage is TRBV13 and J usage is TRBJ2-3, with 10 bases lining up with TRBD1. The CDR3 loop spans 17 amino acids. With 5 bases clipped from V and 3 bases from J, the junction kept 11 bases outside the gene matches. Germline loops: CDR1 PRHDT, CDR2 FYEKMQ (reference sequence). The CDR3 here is CASSETPGQGMTDTQYF. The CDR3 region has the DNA TGTGCCAGCAGCGAAACCCCGGGACAGGGGATGACAGATACGCAGTATTTT.

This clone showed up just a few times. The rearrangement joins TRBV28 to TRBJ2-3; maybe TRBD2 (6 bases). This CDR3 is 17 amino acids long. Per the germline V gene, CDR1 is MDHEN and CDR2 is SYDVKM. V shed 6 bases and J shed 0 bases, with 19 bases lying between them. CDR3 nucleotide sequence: TGTGCCAGCAGCGGCCCCCATAGCGGAACTAGCACAGATACGCAGTATTTT. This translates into CASSGPHSGTSTDTQYF.

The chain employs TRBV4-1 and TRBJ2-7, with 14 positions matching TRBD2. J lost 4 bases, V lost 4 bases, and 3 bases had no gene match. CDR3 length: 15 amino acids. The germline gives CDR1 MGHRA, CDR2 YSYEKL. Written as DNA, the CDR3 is TGCGCCAGCAGCCTCCGGACTAGCGGGGGGTACGAGCAGTACTTC. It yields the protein CASSLRTSGGYEQYF.

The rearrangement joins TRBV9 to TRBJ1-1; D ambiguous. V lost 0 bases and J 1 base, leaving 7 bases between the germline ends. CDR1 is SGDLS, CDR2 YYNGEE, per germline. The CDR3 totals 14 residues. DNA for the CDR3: TGTGCCAGCAGCGTAGGTGTGGAGAACACTGAAGCTTTCTTT. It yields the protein CASSVGVENTEAFF.